This entry describes one T cell receptor (beta chain). This record comes from a study of blood T cell repertoires in COVID-19. Study details: Sample material is recorded as cDNA or gDNA derived from T cells, B-cell-depleted T cells, or PBMCs.

The authors' processing: Nucleated cell number was recorded as an estimate derived from reference gene primer amplification. Profiled with immunoSEQ multiplex PCR; TCRdb holds only in-frame clones, not every one. Clonal size and the V and J genes are those of that table, whereas D and trimming came from the DNA. The table records over 100,000 clones, roughly 84% of them present only once. The CDR3 length is 16 residues. CDR1 KGHDR and CDR2 SFDVKD come from the germline V gene. Trimming left V 5 bases short and J 0 bases short, with 13 bases between. This receptor was obtained from a man in his forties with acute or convalescent COVID-19. The rearrangement joins TRBV24-1 to TRBJ1-5, with D possibly TRBD1 on 5 matching bases. The sample comprised peripheral blood. CDR3 nucleotide sequence: TGTGCCACCAGTGGCGGACAAAGCCCTAGCAATCAGCCCCAGCATTTT. It encodes CATSGGQSPSNQPQHF.